The 22 T cell receptor beta chains below were found in one sample sequenced in a study of cytomegalovirus exposure and HLA in healthy donors. Researchers ran the PCR with 60 Vbeta and 13 Jbeta primers. TCRdb's copy holds only in-frame clones and misses some; the assay was immunoSEQ multiplex PCR. The table has around 170,000 clones, 65% to 85% seen once; the top ten hold over 1.5%. Sequenced: PBMCs. The receptors were gathered from a woman aged 18-29 years in good health and CMV-seronegative.

This clone was found once. J is TRBJ1-2 and V is TRBV5-6, with a weak D call TRBD1 (5 bases). The germline V gene encodes CDR1 SGHDT and CDR2 YYEEEE. The CDR3 sequence is 13 residues long. V dropped 6 bases and J dropped 4 bases, with 13 bases sitting between them. The CDR3 nucleotides read TGTGCCAGCAACCTACAGGATTTCTATGGCTACACCTTC. Translation gives CASNLQDFYGYTF. Filled out from reference TRBV5-6 and TRBJ1-2, the complete variable domain reads DAGVTQSPTHLIKTRGQQVTLRCSPKSGHDTVSWYQQALGQGPQFIFQYYEEEERQRGNFPDRFSGHQFPNYSSELNVNALLLGDSALYLCASNLQDFYGYTFGSGTRLTVV.

The chain links TRBV7-9 to TRBJ1-2, with a possible D match to TRBD1 (5 bases). The CDR3 loop spans 13 amino acids. From germline, CDR1 is SEHNR and CDR2 FQNEAQ (reference sequence). The germline V and J ends were trimmed by 1 base and 14 bases, with 17 bases remaining between them. This chain's CDR3 is CASSLGARQGNTF. The CDR3 nucleotides read TGTGCCAGCAGCTTAGGCGCTCGGCAGGGTAATACCTTC.

The chain has TRBV4-1 and TRBJ1-1; D unresolved. V was cut by 4 bases and J by 0 bases, with 12 bases left in between. This CDR3 has 15 amino acids. Germline V gene lookup returns CDR1 MGHRA and CDR2 YSYEKL. The CDR3 reads CASSPLFRLNTEAFF. The CDR3 DNA reads TGCGCCAGCAGCCCTTTGTTCAGGCTGAACACTGAAGCTTTCTTT.

The CDR3 reads CASSLGVSGGAGNEQFF. The DNA of the CDR3 is TGTGCCAGCAGCTTAGGGGTTAGCGGGGGGGCAGGCAATGAGCAGTTCTTC. This rearrangement joins TRBV5-4 to TRBJ2-1; TRBD2 matches at 11 bases. Looked up from germline, CDR1 is SGHNT and CDR2 is YYREEE (reference sequence). CDR3 length: 17 residues. Trimming at V came to 2 bases and at J to 6 bases, leaving 10 bases not matched to a gene.

The gene calls are TRBV28 and TRBJ1-2; TRBD1 agrees at 8 bases. The germline CDR1 and CDR2 sequences are MDHEN and SYDVKM. With V trimmed by 4 bases and J by 8 bases, 3 bases remained unmatched. This CDR3 is 12 amino acids long. This CDR3 reads CASSSTGVGYTF. The CDR3, as DNA: TGTGCCAGCAGTTCGACAGGGGTCGGCTACACCTTC.

The V and J genes are TRBV18 and TRBJ1-4, with TRBD1 matching 9 bases. The CDR3 sequence is 17 residues long. Germline-derived CDR1 and CDR2 are KGHSH and LQKENI. The V and J ends lost 5 bases and 4 bases, in that order; junction bases with no gene match: 11. The CDR3 nucleotides read TGTGCCAGCTCAGGGACCGGGACAGGGACGAGTAATGAAAAACTGTTTTTT. It translates to CASSGTGTGTSNEKLFF.

J is TRBJ1-1 and V is TRBV6-6, with D perhaps matching TRBD1 (5 bases). Germline V gives CDR1 MNHNY, CDR2 SVGAGI (reference sequence). The CDR3 contains 14 residues. Trimming took off 2 bases at V and 5 bases at J, with 12 bases between the two ends. For the CDR3, the DNA is TGTGCCAGCAGTTACCAACGTCAGGGTACTGAAGCTTTCTTT. Residues: CASSYQRQGTEAFF.

About this clone itself: The sample carries other DNA sequences with the same CDR3. CDR3: CASSLGTGGSPLHF. CDR3 in DNA: TGCGCCAGCAGCTTGGGGACAGGGGGATCACCCCTCCACTTT. V and J are TRBV5-1 and TRBJ1-6; TRBD1 agrees at 10 bases. Germline CDR1 reads SGHRS; CDR2 reads YFSETQ. J lost 10 bases, V lost 0 bases, and 1 base had no gene match. This CDR3 contains 14 residues.

This rearrangement joins TRBV12-5 to TRBJ2-1; the D gene is possibly TRBD1 (6 bases). V was shortened by 3 bases and J by 4 bases, with 19 bases between the two germline ends. The V gene's germline CDR1 is LGHNT and CDR2 FRNRAP. The length of the CDR3 is 17 residues. CDR3 nucleotides: TGTGCTAGTGGTTTTTTTATAGGGGGTCTGACTTACAATGAGCAGTTCTTC. As protein: CASGFFIGGLTYNEQFF.

Only one count was recorded for this clone. The chain recombines TRBV28 with TRBJ1-1, with TRBD1 as a possible D gene (5 bases). Germline V CDR1 and CDR2: MDHEN, SYDVKM. Trimming cost V 6 bases and J 4 bases, with 12 bases left between them. The CDR3 covers 13 residues. The CDR3 is CASREHQGTEAFF. CDR3 sequence (DNA): TGTGCCAGCAGGGAACATCAGGGCACTGAAGCTTTCTTT.

To note about this clone: The sample contains more than one DNA sequence encoding this CDR3. The chain is built from TRBV28 and TRBJ1-1; 9 bases line up with TRBD1. The germline V gene has CDR1 MDHEN and CDR2 SYDVKM. This CDR3 comprises 14 residues. V was clipped by 6 bases and J by 4 bases; unmatched bases: 6. CDR3 loop: CASSTGGWSTEAFF. The CDR3 DNA reads as TGTGCCAGCAGCACAGGGGGCTGGAGCACTGAAGCTTTCTTT. Combining the CDR3 with reference TRBV28 and TRBJ1-1 gives the whole variable domain DVKVTQSSRYLVKRTGEKVFLECVQDMDHENMFWYRQDPGLGLRLIYFSYDVKMKEKGDIPEGYSVSREKKERFSLILESASTNQTSMYLCASSTGGWSTEAFFGQGTRLTVV.

V and J are TRBV4-1 and TRBJ2-7; a possible D gene is TRBD1 (6 bases). The CDR3 covers 16 residues. Germline values: CDR1 MGHRA, CDR2 YSYEKL. V was shortened by 0 bases and J by 3 bases, with 15 bases between the two germline ends. The CDR3 region is CASSQEWGRGHYEQYF. CDR3 bases: TGCGCCAGCAGCCAAGAATGGGGCCGGGGACACTACGAGCAGTACTTC.

CDR3 protein: CSATQGSSTGELFF. CDR3 bases: TGCAGCGCCACACAGGGGTCATCCACCGGGGAGCTGTTTTTT. The chain employs TRBV29-1 and TRBJ2-2; 7 bases agree with TRBD1. With 7 bases clipped from V and 4 bases from J, the junction kept 9 bases outside the gene matches. Germline CDR1 SQVTM, CDR2 ANQGSEA. The CDR3 contains 14 residues.

This clone was counted a few times. This chain connects TRBV7-2 to TRBJ2-5; tentatively, D is TRBD1 (6 bases). The V gene lost 7 bases and the J gene lost 4 bases, with 13 bases spanning the gap. The CDR3 has 13 residues. Looked up from germline, CDR1 is SGHTA and CDR2 is FQGNSA. In DNA form, the CDR3 reads TGTGCCAGCAAACCAGGGGCAGGAGAGACCCAGTACTTC. It encodes CASKPGAGETQYF.

The V and J genes are TRBV19 and TRBJ1-2; weak D call: TRBD1 (6 bases). CDR3 length: 15 amino acids. The V and J ends lost 5 bases and 6 bases respectively, with 19 bases between them. Germline values: CDR1 LNHDA, CDR2 SQIVND (reference sequence). The DNA of the CDR3 is TGTGCCAGTAGTTTCTCAGACAGGCCCTTACATGGCTACACCTTC. Amino acid sequence: CASSFSDRPLHGYTF. Supplemented by reference TRBV19 and TRBJ1-2, the full variable domain reads DGGITQSPKYLFRKEGQNVTLSCEQNLNHDAMYWYRQDPGQGLRLIYYSQIVNDFQKGDIAEGYSVSREKKESFPLTVTSAQKNPTAFYLCASSFSDRPLHGYTFGSGTRLTVV.

This chain connects TRBV7-9 to TRBJ1-1; D call uncertain. V was pared by 4 bases and J by 6 bases, with 18 bases between. Germline CDR1 reads SEHNR; CDR2 reads FQNEAQ (reference sequence). The CDR3 covers 15 residues. CDR3 bases: TGTGCCAGCAGCTCAGGCGGGGAGGGATCCCCTGAAGCTTTCTTT. It encodes CASSSGGEGSPEAFF.

This sequence joins TRBV2 and TRBJ2-6; D unclear. From germline, CDR1 is SNHLY and CDR2 FYNNEI. Trimming pared 2 bases from V and 4 bases from J, leaving 9 bases between. The CDR3 sequence is 15 residues long. CDR3 amino acids: CASSEISGGANVLTF. The CDR3, as DNA: TGTGCCAGCAGTGAAATTTCAGGCGGGGCCAACGTCCTGACTTTC. The full variable domain, its missing parts supplied by reference TRBV2 and TRBJ2-6, is EPEVTQTPSHQVTQMGQEVILRCVPISNHLYFYWYRQILGQKVEFLVSFYNNEISEKSEIFDDQFSVERPDGSNFTLKIRSTKLEDSAMYFCASSEISGGANVLTFGAGSRLTVL.

This chain uses TRBV7-9 with TRBJ2-1, with TRBD1 matching over 11 bases. The CDR3 loop spans 19 amino acids. The V and J ends lost 1 base and 7 bases, in that order; junction bases with no gene match: 15. Germline V gene lookup returns CDR1 SEHNR and CDR2 FQNEAQ (reference sequence). This CDR3 is CASSLVGRPGGDRGNEQFF. The CDR3 DNA sequence: TGTGCCAGCAGCTTAGTAGGCCGACCGGGCGGGGACAGGGGGAATGAGCAGTTCTTC.

V is TRBV4-1 and J is TRBJ2-1; no reliable D call. Trimming took 1 base from V and 6 from J, leaving 7 bases between them. CDR3 length: 13 amino acids. CDR1 and CDR2 from the germline V gene are MGHRA and YSYEKL. The CDR3 nucleotides are TGCGCCAGCAGCCAAGTTAGCCCCAATGAGCAGTTCTTC. It codes for CASSQVSPNEQFF.

The chain carries TRBV11-2 and TRBJ1-2, with no clear D. Germline lookup yields CDR1 SGHAT and CDR2 FQNNGV. This CDR3 region has 13 residues. The V and J ends lost 0 bases and 8 bases respectively, with 10 bases between them. The chain's CDR3 is CASSLERYGGYTF. The CDR3 coding sequence is TGTGCCAGCAGCTTAGAAAGATACGGGGGCTACACCTTC.

This clone appeared a few times. The CDR3 spells CASSQDSQGAREQYF. CDR3 sequence (DNA): TGTGCCAGCAGCCAAGATTCACAGGGGGCGAGGGAGCAGTACTTC. The chain is built from TRBV4-2 and TRBJ2-7; 9 bases fit TRBD1. V shed 0 bases and J 7 bases; nucleotides not matched to a gene: 7. From germline, CDR1 is LGHNA and CDR2 YNFKEQ. The CDR3 is 15 amino acids.

The V call is TRBV4-1, the J call TRBJ1-3; tentatively, D is TRBD1 (6 bases). This CDR3 has 16 residues. V lost 4 bases and J 0 bases, leaving 13 bases between the germline ends. Looked up from germline, CDR1 is MGHRA and CDR2 is YSYEKL. CDR3 nucleotides: TGCGCCAGCAGCCGTGGGGGCGATAGCTCTGGAAACACCATATATTTT. Protein product: CASSRGGDSSGNTIYF.